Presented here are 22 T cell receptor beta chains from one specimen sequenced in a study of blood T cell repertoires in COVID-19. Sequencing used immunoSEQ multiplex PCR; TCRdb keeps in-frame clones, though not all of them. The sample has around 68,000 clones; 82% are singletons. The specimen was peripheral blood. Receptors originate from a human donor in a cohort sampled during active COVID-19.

CDR3 nucleotides: TGTGCCAGCAGTCCCTTCCTGAGGCGAGAGACCCAGTACTTC. Translation gives CASSPFLRRETQYF. The chain recombines TRBV27 with TRBJ2-5; unclear D gene. CDR1 is MNHEY, CDR2 SMNVEV, per germline (reference sequence). Trimming removed 5 bases at V and 4 bases at J, with 14 bases between. This CDR3 contains 14 residues.

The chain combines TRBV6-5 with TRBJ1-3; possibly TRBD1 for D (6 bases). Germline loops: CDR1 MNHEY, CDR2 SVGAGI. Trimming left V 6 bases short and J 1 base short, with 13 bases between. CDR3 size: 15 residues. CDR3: CASRAPQGSGNTIYF. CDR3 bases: TGTGCCAGCAGGGCCCCTCAGGGGTCTGGAAACACCATATATTTT.

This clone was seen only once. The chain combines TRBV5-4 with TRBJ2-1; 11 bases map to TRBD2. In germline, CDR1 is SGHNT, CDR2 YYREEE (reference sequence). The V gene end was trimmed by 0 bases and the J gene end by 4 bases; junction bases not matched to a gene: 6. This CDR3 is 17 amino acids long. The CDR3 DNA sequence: TGTGCCAGCAGCTTGGGATTAGCGGGGGGGCCTTACAATGAGCAGTTCTTC. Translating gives CASSLGLAGGPYNEQFF.

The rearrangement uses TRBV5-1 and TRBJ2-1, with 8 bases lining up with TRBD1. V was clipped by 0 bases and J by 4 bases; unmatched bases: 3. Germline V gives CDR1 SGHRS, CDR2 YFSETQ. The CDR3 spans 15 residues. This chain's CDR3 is CASSLEGQVYNEQFF. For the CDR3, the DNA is TGCGCCAGCAGCTTGGAGGGACAGGTGTACAATGAGCAGTTCTTC.

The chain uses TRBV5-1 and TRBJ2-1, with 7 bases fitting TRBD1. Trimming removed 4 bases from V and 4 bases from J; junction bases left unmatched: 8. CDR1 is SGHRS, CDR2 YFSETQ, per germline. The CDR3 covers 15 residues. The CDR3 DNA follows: TGCGCCAGCAGCCCTACCGGGACAGCTTACAATGAGCAGTTCTTC. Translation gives CASSPTGTAYNEQFF.

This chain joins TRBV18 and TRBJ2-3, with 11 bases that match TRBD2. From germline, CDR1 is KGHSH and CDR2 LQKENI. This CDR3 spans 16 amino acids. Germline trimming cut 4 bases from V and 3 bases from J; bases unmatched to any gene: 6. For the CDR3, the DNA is TGTGCCAGCTCACTTATTACTAGCGGGGGTACAGATACGCAGTATTTT. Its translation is CASSLITSGGTDTQYF.

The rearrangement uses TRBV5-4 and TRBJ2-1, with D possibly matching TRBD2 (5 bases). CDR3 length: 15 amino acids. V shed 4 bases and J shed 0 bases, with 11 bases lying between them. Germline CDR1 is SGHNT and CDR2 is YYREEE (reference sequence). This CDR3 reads CASSRDVSSYNEQFF. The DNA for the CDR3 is TGTGCCAGCAGCCGGGATGTTTCCTCCTACAATGAGCAGTTCTTC.

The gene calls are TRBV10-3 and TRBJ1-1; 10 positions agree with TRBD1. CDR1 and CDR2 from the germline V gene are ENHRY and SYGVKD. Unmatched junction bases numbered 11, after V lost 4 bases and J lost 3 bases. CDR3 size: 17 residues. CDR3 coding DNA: TGTGCCATCAGTGCAGCCCGGGACAGGGGTGTATACACTGAAGCTTTCTTT. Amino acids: CAISAARDRGVYTEAFF.

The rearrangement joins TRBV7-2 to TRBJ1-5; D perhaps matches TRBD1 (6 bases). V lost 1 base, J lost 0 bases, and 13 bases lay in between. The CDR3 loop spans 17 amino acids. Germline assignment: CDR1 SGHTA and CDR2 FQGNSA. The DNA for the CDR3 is TGTGCCAGCAGCTTAGAGGGCAGGGGATATAGCAATCAGCCCCAGCATTTT. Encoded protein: CASSLEGRGYSNQPQHF. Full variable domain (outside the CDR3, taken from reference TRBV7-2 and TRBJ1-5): GAGVSQSPSNKVTEKGKDVELRCDPISGHTALYWYRQSLGQGLEFLIYFQGNSAPDKSGLPSDRFSAERTGGSVSTLTIQRTQQEDSAVYLCASSLEGRGYSNQPQHFGDGTRLSIL.

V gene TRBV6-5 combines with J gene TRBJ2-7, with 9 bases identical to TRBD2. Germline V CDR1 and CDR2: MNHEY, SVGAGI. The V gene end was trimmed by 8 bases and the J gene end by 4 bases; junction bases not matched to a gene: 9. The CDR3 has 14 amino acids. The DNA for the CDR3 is TGTGCCAGCTCTTGGCGGGGGGGCCTATACGAGCAGTACGTC. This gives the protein CASSWRGGLYEQYV.

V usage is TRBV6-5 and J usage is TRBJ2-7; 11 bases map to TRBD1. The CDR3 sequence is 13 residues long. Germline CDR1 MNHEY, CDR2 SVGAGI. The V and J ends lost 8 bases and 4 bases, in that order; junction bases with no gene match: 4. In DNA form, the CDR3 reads TGTGCCAGCGGGACAGGGGGGAATTACGAGCAGTACGTC. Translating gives CASGTGGNYEQYV.

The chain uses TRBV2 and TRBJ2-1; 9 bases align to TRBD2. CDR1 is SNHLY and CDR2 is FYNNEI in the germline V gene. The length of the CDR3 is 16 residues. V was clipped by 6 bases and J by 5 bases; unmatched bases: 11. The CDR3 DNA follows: TGTGCCAGCAGAGGTCTTGCGGGGGGGCCCCACAATGAGCAGTTCTTC. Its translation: CASRGLAGGPHNEQFF.

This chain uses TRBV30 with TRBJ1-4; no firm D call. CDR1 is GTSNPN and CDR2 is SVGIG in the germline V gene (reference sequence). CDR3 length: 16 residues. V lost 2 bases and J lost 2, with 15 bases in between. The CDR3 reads CAWSQPAVGTNEKLFF. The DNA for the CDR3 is TGTGCCTGGAGTCAGCCAGCTGTGGGCACTAATGAAAAACTGTTTTTT.

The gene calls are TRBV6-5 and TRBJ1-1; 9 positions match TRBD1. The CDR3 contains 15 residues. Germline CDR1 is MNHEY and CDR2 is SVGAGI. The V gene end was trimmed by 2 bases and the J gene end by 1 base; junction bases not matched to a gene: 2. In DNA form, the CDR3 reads TGTGCCAGCAGTTACGCGGGACAGGGGAACACTGAAGCTTTCTTT. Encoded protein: CASSYAGQGNTEAFF.

The DNA of the CDR3 is TGTGCCAGCAGTGACCTATACAGGCTGCGTTCAAATCAGCCCCAGCATTTT. Translated, it gives CASSDLYRLRSNQPQHF. The V and J genes are TRBV6-4 and TRBJ1-5; D perhaps matches TRBD1 (5 bases). With 2 bases removed from V and 4 bases from J, the gap between germline ends came to 18 bases. The CDR3 is 17 amino acids. CDR1 and CDR2 (germline): MRHNA, SNTAGT.

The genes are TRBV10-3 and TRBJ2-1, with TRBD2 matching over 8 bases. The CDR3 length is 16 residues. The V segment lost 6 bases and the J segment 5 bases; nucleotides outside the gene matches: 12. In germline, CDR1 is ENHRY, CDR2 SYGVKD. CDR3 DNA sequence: TGTGCCATCAGCCCAAGGGGAGCGGGGGAAAACAATGAGCAGTTCTTC. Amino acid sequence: CAISPRGAGENNEQFF.

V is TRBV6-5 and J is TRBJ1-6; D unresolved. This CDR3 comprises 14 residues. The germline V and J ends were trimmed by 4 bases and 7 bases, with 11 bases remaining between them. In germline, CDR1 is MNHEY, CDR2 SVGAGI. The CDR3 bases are TGTGCCAGCAGTTTCCGGGTTTTGAATTCACCCCTCCACTTT. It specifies CASSFRVLNSPLHF.

The CDR3 DNA is TGTGCCAGCAGCCCCCCGCCCAGGACGGGAAACACTGAAGCTTTCTTT. Translated, it gives CASSPPPRTGNTEAFF. V is TRBV27 and J is TRBJ1-1, with D unclear. CDR3 length: 16 amino acids. From germline, CDR1 is MNHEY and CDR2 SMNVEV (reference sequence). V dropped 6 bases and J dropped 2 bases, with 19 bases sitting between them.

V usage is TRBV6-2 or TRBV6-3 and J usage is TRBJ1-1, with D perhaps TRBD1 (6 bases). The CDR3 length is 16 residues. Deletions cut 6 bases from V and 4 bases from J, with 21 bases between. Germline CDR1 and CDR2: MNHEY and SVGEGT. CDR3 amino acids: CASSHPVYRVITEAFF. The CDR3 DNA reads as TGTGCCAGCAGCCACCCGGTCTACAGGGTCATCACTGAAGCTTTCTTT.

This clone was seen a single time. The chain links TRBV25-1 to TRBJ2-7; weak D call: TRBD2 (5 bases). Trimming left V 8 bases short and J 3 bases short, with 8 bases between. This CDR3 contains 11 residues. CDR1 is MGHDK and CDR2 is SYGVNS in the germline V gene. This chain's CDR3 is CASRGYYEQYV. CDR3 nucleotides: TGTGCCAGCCGAGGGTACTACGAGCAGTACGTC.

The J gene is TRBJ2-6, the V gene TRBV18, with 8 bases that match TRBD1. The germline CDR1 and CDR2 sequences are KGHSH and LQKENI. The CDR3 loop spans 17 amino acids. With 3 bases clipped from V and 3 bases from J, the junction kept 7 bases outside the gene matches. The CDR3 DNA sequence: TGTGCCAGCTCACCCCGTCAGGGGGCTTATGGGGCCAACGTCCTGACTTTC. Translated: CASSPRQGAYGANVLTF.

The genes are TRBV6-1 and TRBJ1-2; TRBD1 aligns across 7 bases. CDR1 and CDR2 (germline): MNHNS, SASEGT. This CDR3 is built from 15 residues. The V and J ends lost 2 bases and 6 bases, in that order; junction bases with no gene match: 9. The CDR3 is CASSENSRTGHGYTF. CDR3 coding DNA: TGTGCCAGCAGTGAAAATAGTAGGACAGGTCATGGCTACACCTTC.